This T cell receptor (beta chain) was captured by sequencing in a study of spatial heterogeneity in lung cancer. Study at large: Tumor-region TCR transcript counts correlated strongly with a T cell module score from matched bulk RNA-seq.

Study outcomes and limitations: Counts of expanded intratumoral alpha and beta TCRs tracked tumor mutation counts.

The time point: sample taken at primary tumor resection. The donors, 60 to 80 patients with untreated early-stage non-small cell lung cancer, provided the samples. Sequencing was performed on whole RNA extracted from tumor and nontumor lung tissue, or from frozen PBMC, and the material was left unsorted. CDR1 DFQATT and CDR2 SNEGSKA come from the germline V gene (reference sequence). Trimming removed 0 bases at V and 7 bases at J, with 7 bases between. The CDR3 totals 12 residues. A distinct unique molecular identifier was carried by each TCR cDNA molecule. Using its own MiXCR run on the 5' RACE reads, TCRdb lists one record per CDR3 protein. The profile covers 7,200 or so distinct CDR3 sequences, with approximately 7% appearing a single time and 15% to 20% taken by the ten largest. Many counts were recorded for this clonotype. Its antigen is unknown. The library was built for alpha chains, so this beta chain is an off-target read and its size means little.

Sequences were derived from lung tumor tissue, sampled at surgery. This clonotype was sampled from a female donor with early-stage non-small cell lung cancer. The V gene is TRBV20-1, the J gene TRBJ2-1; no clear D. This CDR3 reads CSARDLWNEQFF. The CDR3, as DNA: TGCAGTGCTAGAGATCTTTGGAATGAGCAGTTCTTC.